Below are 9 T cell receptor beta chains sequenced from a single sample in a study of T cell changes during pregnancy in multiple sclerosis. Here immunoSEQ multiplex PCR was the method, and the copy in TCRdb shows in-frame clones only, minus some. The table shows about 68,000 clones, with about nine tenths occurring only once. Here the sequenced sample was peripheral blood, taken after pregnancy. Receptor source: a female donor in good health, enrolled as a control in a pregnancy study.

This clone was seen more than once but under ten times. This CDR3 is CASIPGGGYGYTF. CDR3 DNA: TGTGCCAGCATCCCGGGAGGGGGCTATGGCTACACCTTC. The chain is built from TRBV28 and TRBJ1-2; possible D gene TRBD1, 6 bases. The germline V and J ends were trimmed by 7 bases and 4 bases, with 13 bases remaining between them. The germline V gene encodes CDR1 MDHEN and CDR2 SYDVKM. The CDR3 extends over 13 amino acids.

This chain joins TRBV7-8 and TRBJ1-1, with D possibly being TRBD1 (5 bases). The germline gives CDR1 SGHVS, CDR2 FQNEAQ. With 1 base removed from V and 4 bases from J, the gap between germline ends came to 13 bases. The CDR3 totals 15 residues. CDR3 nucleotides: TGTGCCAGCAGCTTAGGTTTTGGGGCGGTCACTGAAGCTTTCTTT. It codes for CASSLGFGAVTEAFF.

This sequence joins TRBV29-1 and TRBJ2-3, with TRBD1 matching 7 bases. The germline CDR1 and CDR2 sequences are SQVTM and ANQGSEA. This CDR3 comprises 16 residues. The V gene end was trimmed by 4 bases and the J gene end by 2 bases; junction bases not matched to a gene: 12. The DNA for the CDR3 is TGCAGCGTTGCCCGCATGACAGGGTTCGCCACAGATACGCAGTATTTT. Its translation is CSVARMTGFATDTQYF.

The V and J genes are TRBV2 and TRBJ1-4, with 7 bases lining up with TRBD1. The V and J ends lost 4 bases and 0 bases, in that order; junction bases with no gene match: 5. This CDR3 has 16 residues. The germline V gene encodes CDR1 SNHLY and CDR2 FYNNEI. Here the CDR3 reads CASSGRGTATNEKLFF. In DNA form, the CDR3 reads TGTGCCAGCAGTGGACGTGGGACAGCAACTAATGAAAAACTGTTTTTT.

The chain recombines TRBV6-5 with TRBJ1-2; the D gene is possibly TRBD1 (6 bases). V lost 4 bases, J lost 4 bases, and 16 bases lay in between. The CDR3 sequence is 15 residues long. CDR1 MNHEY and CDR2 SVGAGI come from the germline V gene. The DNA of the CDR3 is TGTGCCAGCAGTTCCTACAGGGAGAGGAGCTATGGCTACACCTTC. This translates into CASSSYRERSYGYTF.

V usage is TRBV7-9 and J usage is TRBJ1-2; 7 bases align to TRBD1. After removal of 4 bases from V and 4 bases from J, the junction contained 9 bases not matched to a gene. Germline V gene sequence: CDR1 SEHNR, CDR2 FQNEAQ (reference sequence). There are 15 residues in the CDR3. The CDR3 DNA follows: TGTGCCAGCAGCTATGGACAGGCCTGGGGCTATGGCTACACCTTC. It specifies CASSYGQAWGYGYTF. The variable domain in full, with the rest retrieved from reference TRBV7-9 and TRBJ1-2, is DTGVSQNPRHKITKRGQNVTFRCDPISEHNRLYWYRQTLGQGPEFLTYFQNEAQLEKSRLLSDRFSAERPKGSFSTLEIQRTEQGDSAMYLCASSYGQAWGYGYTFGSGTRLTVV.

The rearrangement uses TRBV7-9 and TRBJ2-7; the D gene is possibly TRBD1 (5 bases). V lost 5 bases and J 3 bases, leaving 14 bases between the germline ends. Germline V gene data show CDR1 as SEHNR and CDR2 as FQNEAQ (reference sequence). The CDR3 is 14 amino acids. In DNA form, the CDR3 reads TGTGCCAGCAGCGGAACAGGAGTCCTCTACGAGCAGTACTTC. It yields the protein CASSGTGVLYEQYF.

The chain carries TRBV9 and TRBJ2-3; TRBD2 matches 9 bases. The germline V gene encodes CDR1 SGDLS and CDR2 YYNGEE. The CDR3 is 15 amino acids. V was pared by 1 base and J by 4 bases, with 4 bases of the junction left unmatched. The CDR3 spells CASSVRAGGADTQYF. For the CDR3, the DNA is TGTGCCAGCAGCGTACGGGCGGGGGGGGCAGATACGCAGTATTTT.

The CDR3 protein is CASSFLRVAYTDTQYF. CDR3 in DNA: TGTGCCAGCAGCTTTTTACGCGTTGCCTACACAGATACGCAGTATTTT. This chain joins TRBV7-9 and TRBJ2-3; unclear D gene. Germline V gene sequence: CDR1 SEHNR, CDR2 FQNEAQ (reference sequence). CDR3 length: 16 amino acids. Trimming stripped 3 bases from V and 2 bases from J, with 15 bases between.